These T cell receptor beta chains were read from a single sample in a study of OX40 agonist ivuxolimab in advanced cancers. Only in-frame clones appear in the TCRdb table, and some are missing; sequencing was by immunoSEQ multiplex PCR. The sample shows roughly 60,000 clones, roughly 84% of them seen only once. The sequencing used CD4+ or CD8+ T cells sorted from blood, collected in a trial of the OX40 agonist ivuxolimab. These receptors were obtained from an adult with an advanced solid tumor such as melanoma, head and neck, liver or kidney cancer. CDR3s include the opening cysteine and the closing phenylalanine or tryptophan. D genes are given only for firm matches. The size field is filled for only some rows; it gives once, few, many or a size class.

v_call	clone_size	d_call	j_call	cdr3_aa	cdr3_nt
TRBV30	-	-	TRBJ2-6	CAWKGGEANVLTF	TGTGCCTGGAAAGGTGGGGAGGCCAACGTCCTGACTTTC
TRBV4-1	-	-	TRBJ2-1	CASSQSWNEQFF	TGCGCCAGCAGCCAAAGTTGGAATGAGCAGTTCTTC
TRBV7-2	-	-	TRBJ2-5	CASSLAGFQETQYF	TGTGCCAGCAGCTTAGCGGGGTTCCAAGAGACCCAGTACTTC
TRBV6-6	-	TRBD1	TRBJ2-7	CASSRDRGYEQYF	TGTGCCAGCAGTCGGGACAGGGGGTACGAGCAGTACTTC
TRBV29-1	-	-	TRBJ1-1	CSGQTGTEAFF	TGCAGCGGACAGACGGGCACTGAAGCTTTCTTT
TRBV28	-	TRBD1	TRBJ1-5	CASSLNFMWGQGTPQHF	TGTGCCAGCAGTTTAAATTTTATGTGGGGACAGGGGACGCCCCAGCATTTT
TRBV27	-	TRBD2	TRBJ2-3	CASSGLAGALGDTQYF	TGTGCCAGCAGTGGACTAGCGGGGGCTCTAGGAGATACGCAGTATTTT
TRBV30	-	-	TRBJ2-3	CAWSGGGIHTDTQYF	TGTGCCTGGAGTGGGGGGGGCATCCACACAGATACGCAGTATTTT
TRBV5-1	few	TRBD2	TRBJ2-7	CASNSDPSGGSFSYEQYF	TGCGCCAGCAACTCGGACCCCAGCGGGGGGTCCTTCTCCTACGAGCAGTACTTC
TRBV4-1	-	TRBD2	TRBJ2-1	CASSRGGVAALGNEQFF	TGCGCCAGCAGCCGGGGAGGGGTAGCGGCCCTCGGCAATGAGCAGTTCTTC
TRBV5-6	-	TRBD2	TRBJ2-4	CASSRLTSGGPGAKNIQYF	TGTGCCAGCAGCCGGCTAACTAGCGGGGGGCCCGGAGCCAAAAACATTCAGTACTTC
TRBV7-9	-	TRBD2	TRBJ2-7	CASSSASGNDYEQYF	TGTGCCAGCAGCTCGGCTAGCGGTAATGACTACGAGCAGTACTTC
TRBV6-1	-	-	TRBJ2-7	CASSPYREQYF	TGTGCCAGCAGTCCCTATAGAGAGCAGTACTTC
TRBV5-1	-	TRBD2	TRBJ2-1	CASSPTSDGNNEQFF	TGCGCCAGCAGCCCTACTAGCGACGGGAACAATGAGCAGTTCTTC
TRBV5-4	-	TRBD2	TRBJ2-1	CASSPSGGAGNEQFF	TGTGCCAGCAGCCCTAGCGGGGGGGCCGGAAATGAGCAGTTCTTC
TRBV11-2	-	TRBD2	TRBJ2-1	CASSQTSGSYNEQFF	TGTGCCAGCAGCCAGACTAGCGGATCCTACAATGAGCAGTTCTTC
TRBV6-1	-	-	TRBJ2-3	CASAVSTQDTQYF	TGTGCCAGCGCAGTATCGACACAAGATACGCAGTATTTT
TRBV7-8	-	TRBD1	TRBJ2-7	CASSQGQGMDEQYF	TGTGCCAGCAGCCAAGGACAGGGGATGGACGAGCAGTACTTC
TRBV7-2	-	-	TRBJ1-2	CASSPSANYGYTF	TGTGCCAGCAGCCCATCAGCTAACTATGGCTACACCTTC
TRBV6-1	-	TRBD1	TRBJ1-6	CASSLDRGRSPLHF	TGTGCCAGCAGTTTGGACAGGGGAAGATCACCCCTCCACTTT